A selection of T cell receptor beta chains follows, all from one sample in a study of response to subunit inactivated influenza vaccine. TCRdb reprocessed the RT-PCR reads via MiXCR and lists one record per CDR3 protein. This sample carries over 650,000 distinct CDR3 sequences, about 18% of them seen once, and the ten largest clones take roughly a tenth. The sample in question was PBMCs from blood, obtained more than 4 days after vaccination. These receptors were taken from a man in his fifties or sixties who received an inactivated influenza vaccine. CDR3s include the opening cysteine and the closing phenylalanine or tryptophan. The D gene is left open where the match is weak. A row's size may be missing; if present it is once, few, many or a size class.

TRBJ2-1 | TRBV4-3 | - | 13 | - | CASSQVKEDEQFF | TGCGCCAGCAGCCAAGTTAAGGAGGATGAGCAGTTCTTC
TRBJ2-1 | TRBV3-1 | few | 15 | TRBD2 | CASSLGRALWNEQFF | TGTGCCAGCAGCCTCGGGAGGGCGTTGTGGAATGAGCAGTTCTTC
TRBJ2-7 | TRBV20-1 | - | 13 | - | CSARVPLNYEQYF | TGCAGTGCTAGAGTGCCTTTAAACTACGAGCAGTACTTC
TRBJ2-2 | TRBV6-2/TRBV6-3 | - | 15 | - | CASRYRSRNTGELFF | TGTGCCAGCAGGTACAGGTCACGGAACACCGGGGAGCTGTTTTTT
TRBJ2-2 | TRBV5-1 | - | 17 | - | CASSSGNLRGQPGELFF | TGCGCCAGCAGCTCGGGGAACCTGAGAGGGCAACCCGGGGAGCTGTTTTTT
TRBJ2-7 | TRBV20-1 | once | 13 | - | CSVGSLLSYEQYF | TGCAGTGTCGGGTCACTGCTATCCTACGAGCAGTACTTC
TRBJ2-7 | TRBV11-1 | - | 18 | - | CASSLALNRRAGFYEQYF | TGTGCCAGCAGCTTAGCGCTAAATCGGAGGGCAGGGTTCTACGAGCAGTACTTC
TRBJ1-1 | TRBV7-2 | - | 14 | - | CASSLSTGNTEAFF | TGTGCCAGCAGCTTATCGACAGGGAACACTGAAGCTTTCTTT
TRBJ2-1 | TRBV5-1 | few | 16 | - | CASSLASFRDYNEQFF | TGCGCCAGCAGCTTGGCCTCATTTAGGGACTACAATGAGCAGTTCTTC
TRBJ2-7 | TRBV28 | - | 13 | TRBD1 | CASMRTGAYEQYF | TGTGCCAGCATGAGGACAGGCGCCTACGAGCAGTACTTC
TRBJ2-2 | TRBV5-6 | - | 13 | - | CASTPALTGELFF | TGTGCCAGCACCCCAGCTCTGACCGGGGAGCTGTTTTTT
TRBJ1-2 | TRBV4-3 | few | 15 | - | CASSQDPYRGYGYTF | TGCGCCAGCAGCCAAGATCCATACCGGGGGTATGGCTACACCTTC
TRBJ2-7 | TRBV12-3/TRBV12-4 | - | 15 | TRBD1 | CASSPRMDRNYEQYF | TGTGCCAGCAGTCCTCGAATGGACAGGAACTACGAGCAGTACTTC
TRBJ2-1 | TRBV5-1 | many | 15 | TRBD2 | CASSLVLAGPNEQFF | TGCGCCAGCAGCTTGGTACTAGCGGGACCCAATGAGCAGTTCTTC
TRBJ2-5 | TRBV6-5 | - | 18 | - | CASSYSDFLAGLQETQYF | TGTGCCAGCAGTTACTCCGACTTCCTGGCGGGGCTCCAAGAGACCCAGTACTTC
TRBJ2-5 | TRBV12-3/TRBV12-4 | - | 13 | TRBD2 | CASTGLEGETQYF | TGTGCCAGCACCGGACTAGAGGGAGAGACCCAGTACTTC
TRBJ2-2 | TRBV29-1 | - | 14 | TRBD1 | CSVDRTGGTGELFF | TGCAGCGTTGATCGGACAGGGGGCACCGGGGAGCTGTTTTTT
TRBJ2-1 | TRBV4-2 | few | 16 | - | CASSPDTGKSYNEQFF | TGTGCCAGCAGCCCTGATACAGGAAAATCCTACAATGAGCAGTTCTTC
TRBJ2-7 | TRBV6-5 | - | 16 | - | CASSYLAPGGPYEQYF | TGTGCCAGCAGTTACTTGGCTCCAGGTGGACCCTACGAGCAGTACTTC
TRBJ2-5 | TRBV29-1 | - | 13 | - | CSVHRTLAGTQYF | TGCAGCGTTCACAGGACCCTGGCGGGGACCCAGTACTTC
TRBJ1-1 | TRBV20-1 | - | 14 | - | CSARGLAGHTEAFF | TGCAGTGCTAGGGGCCTGGCCGGTCACACTGAAGCTTTCTTT